This TCR beta chain was identified during a study of blood T cell repertoires in COVID-19. Study background: The study drew acute and convalescent COVID-19 samples from the United States, Italy and Spain. From T cells, B-cell-depleted T cells, or PBMCs came the material, which was cDNA or gDNA.

Per the original methods: Using reference gene primer amplification, nucleated cell counts were estimated. Sequencing was performed with immunoSEQ multiplex PCR; in TCRdb, only in-frame clones are kept and a portion is missing. Clone size and V and J calls were adopted from that table, with D and trimming inferred from the DNA. The profile shows around 140,000 clones, around 90% of them singletons. The receptor comes from a man aged 70-80 years with acute or convalescent COVID-19. Input material: peripheral blood.

CDR3 residues: CASTFRVLAGYNEQFF. CDR3 nucleotides: TGTGCCAGCACCTTCAGGGTACTAGCGGGGTACAATGAGCAGTTCTTC. The genes are TRBV7-2 and TRBJ2-1; the match to TRBD2 covers 10 bases. This CDR3 is built from 16 residues. Germline V CDR1 and CDR2: SGHTA, FQGNSA. J gave up 4 bases and V 7 bases, and 10 bases lay outside the gene matches.